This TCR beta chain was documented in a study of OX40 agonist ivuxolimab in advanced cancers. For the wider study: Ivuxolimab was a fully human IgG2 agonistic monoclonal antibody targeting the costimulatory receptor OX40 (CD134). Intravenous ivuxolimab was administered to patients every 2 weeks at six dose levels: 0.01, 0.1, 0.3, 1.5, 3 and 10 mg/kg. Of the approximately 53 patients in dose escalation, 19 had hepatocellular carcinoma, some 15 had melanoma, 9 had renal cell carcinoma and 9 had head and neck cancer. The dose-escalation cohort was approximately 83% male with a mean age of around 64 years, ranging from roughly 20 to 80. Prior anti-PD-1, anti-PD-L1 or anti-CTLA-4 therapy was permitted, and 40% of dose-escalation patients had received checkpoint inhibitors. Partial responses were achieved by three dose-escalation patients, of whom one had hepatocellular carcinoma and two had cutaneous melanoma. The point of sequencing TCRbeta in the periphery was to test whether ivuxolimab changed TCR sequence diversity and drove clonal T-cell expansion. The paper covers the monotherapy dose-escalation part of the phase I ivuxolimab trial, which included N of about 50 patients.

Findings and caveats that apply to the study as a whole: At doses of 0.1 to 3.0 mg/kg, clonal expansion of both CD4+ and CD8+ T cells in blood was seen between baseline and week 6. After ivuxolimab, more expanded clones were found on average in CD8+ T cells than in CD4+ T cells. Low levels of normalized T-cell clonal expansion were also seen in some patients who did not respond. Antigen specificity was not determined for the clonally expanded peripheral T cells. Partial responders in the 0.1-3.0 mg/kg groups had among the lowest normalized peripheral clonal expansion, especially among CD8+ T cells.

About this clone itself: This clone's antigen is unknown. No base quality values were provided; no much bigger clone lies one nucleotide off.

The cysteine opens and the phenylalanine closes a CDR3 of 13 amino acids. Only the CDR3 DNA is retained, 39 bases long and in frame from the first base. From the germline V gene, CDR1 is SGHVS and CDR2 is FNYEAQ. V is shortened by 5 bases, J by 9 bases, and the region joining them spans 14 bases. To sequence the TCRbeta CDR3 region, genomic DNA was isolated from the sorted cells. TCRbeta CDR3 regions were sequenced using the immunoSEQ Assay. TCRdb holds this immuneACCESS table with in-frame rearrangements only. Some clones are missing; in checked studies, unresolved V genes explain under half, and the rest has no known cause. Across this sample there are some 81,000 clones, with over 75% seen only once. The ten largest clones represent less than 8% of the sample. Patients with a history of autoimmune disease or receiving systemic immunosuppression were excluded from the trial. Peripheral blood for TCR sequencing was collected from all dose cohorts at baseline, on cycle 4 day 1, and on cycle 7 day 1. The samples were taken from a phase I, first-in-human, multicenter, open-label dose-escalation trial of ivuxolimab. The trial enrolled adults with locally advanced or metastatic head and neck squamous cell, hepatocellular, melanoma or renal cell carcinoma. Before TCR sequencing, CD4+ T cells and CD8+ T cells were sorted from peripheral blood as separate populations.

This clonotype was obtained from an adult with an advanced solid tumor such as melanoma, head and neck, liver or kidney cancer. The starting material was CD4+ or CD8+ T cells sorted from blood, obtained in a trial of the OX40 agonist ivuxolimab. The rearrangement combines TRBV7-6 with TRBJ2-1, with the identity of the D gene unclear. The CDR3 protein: CASSADGYAEQFF. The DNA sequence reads TGTGCCAGCAGCGCGGACGGGTACGCTGAGCAGTTCTTC.